Sequencing of this T cell receptor (beta chain) was carried out in a study of tumor-infiltrating lymphocytes in oesophageal squamous cell carcinoma. V was cut by 1 base and J by 0 bases, with 6 bases left in between. Germline V gene sequence: CDR1 SGHAT, CDR2 FQNNGV. The CDR3 contains 14 residues. TCRdb passed the PCR reads through MiXCR, listing each CDR3 protein once. The table shows more than 15,000 distinct CDR3 sequences, with around 50% occurring only once. The sample was normal esophageal tissue next to the tumor. The chain joins TRBV11-2 to TRBJ2-5; D possibly corresponds to TRBD2 (6 bases). The TCR sequence derives from a female donor with esophageal squamous cell carcinoma. DNA of the CDR3: TGTGCCAGCAGCTTAGTAGCGGACCAAGAGACCCAGTACTTC. Its protein product is CASSLVADQETQYF.